This note documents a single T cell receptor beta chain sequence. A few counts support this clonotype. It has no known antigen specificity. The sample holds no much larger clone one base away, and base qualities are not on file. Ficoll-Paque density gradient centrifugation was used to isolate PBMCs. This sample was included in a study of T-cell memory formation after mild COVID-19 (dated by TCRdb to 2020 to 2022). In the study overall: TCR sequence clusters from the two donors were largely donor specific. Longitudinal TCRalpha and TCRbeta repertoire sequencing tracked T-cell clones expanding and contracting after mild COVID-19 in a couple of donors. Two young, previously healthy adult volunteers made up the cohort, one male and one female. On the study overall, not on this receptor specifically: Some responding clones were found in pre-infection memory, which suggests that pre-existing cross-reactive memory T cells took part in the SARS-CoV-2 response. Only a couple of mild cases were covered in the study, and larger cohorts including severe cases with pre-infection samples were considered necessary. Contracting CD4+ clones turned up mainly in the CM and EM memory subsets, whereas EMRA was where CD8+ clones were enriched. Balanced CD4/CD8 phenotypes were observed for clones contracting from day 15 to 85, whereas a bias towards CD4+ was observed for a second wave of clones expanding from day 15 to 37. Whether the second-wave clones peaking on day 37 were SARS-CoV-2 specific was not confirmed.

According to the germline V gene, CDR1 reads SGHAT and CDR2 reads FQNNGV. Trimming takes 5 bases from V and 10 bases from J, and the germline ends sit 18 bases apart. The CDR3 goes from the cysteine to the phenylalanine over 14 residues. CDR3 DNA only is kept here, 42 bases in frame from base 1. Sequencing relied on an Illumina NovaSeq 6000. TCRalpha and TCRbeta cDNA libraries were built by 5'RACE with constant-segment primers, adding sample barcodes and unique molecular identifiers. Trizol reagent was used to extract RNA from every sample. Library amplification was performed in two PCR steps, and a second sample barcode and Illumina TruSeq adapters were introduced in the second step. Sequencing of libraries was performed on an Illumina NovaSeq with 2 x 150 bp paired-end reads. The source study handled its data this way. Reads were demultiplexed and collapsed into UMI-guided consensus sequences with migec v1.2.7. Using mixcr v2.1.11, UMI consensuses were aligned to TRA and TRB V and J templates and then assembled into clonotypes. A clonotype was counted as expanded or contracted only when both edgeR and NoisET called the clonotype significant, with the noise models trained on biological replicates. edgeR calls used a false discovery rate-adjusted p below 0.01 and a log2 fold-change threshold of 1. PCA with hierarchical clustering of max-normalized trajectories of the 1000 most abundant clonotypes was used as exploratory dynamics analysis. Each responding clone was given a CD4 or CD8 phenotype based on the CD4+ and CD8+ repertoires, which had been sequenced separately. The public reads were run again by TCRdb, first through fastp at Q25 and then through MiXCR, and only productive beta chains were kept. Duplicate CDR3 protein sequences are folded into a single record with the most common DNA and genes. The V and J calls come from TCRdb's annotation, not from the publication. This sample gives roughly 450,000 distinct CDR3 sequences in total; approximately 18% of them show up just once. Roughly an eighth of the sample is held by the ten biggest clonotypes.

The rearrangement combines TRBV11-2 with TRBJ2-1; TRBD2 might be the D gene, on 6 matching bases. The TCR originated in an adult woman who had mild COVID-19 (a few samples of this study predate the infection). The sample titles of this study are shuffled in the database, so cell type and time point are left out; the donor was told from shared clones. The sequenced sample consisted of PBMCs or a T cell subset sorted from them (not recorded which). The CDR3 protein is CASSRGVDFLEQFF. Read as DNA, the sequence is TGTGCCAGCAGCCGCGGGGTGGACTTCCTAGAGCAGTTCTTC.